This section outlines one T cell receptor (beta chain) sequence together with its context. Its matching antigen is unknown. The data belong to a study of T-cell reconstitution after alpha-beta-depleted transplantation in children. Study conclusions and caveats: As was reported, about two months after transplant, alpha-beta T cells came from several hundred expanded graft clones.

Unique molecular identifiers tagged the TCRbeta library. TCRdb processed the PCR reads anew with MiXCR; each CDR3 protein has one entry. The sample lists just over 950,000 distinct CDR3 sequences, about 30% seen once, with approximately 30% in the top ten. The clonotype comes from a boy under two years old who had a stem cell transplant for SCID, so the T cells may come from the graft donor. Here the sequenced sample was PBMCs, mostly from graft donor cells, taken 360 days after TCRalphabeta/CD19-depleted stem cell transplant.

The CDR3 DNA reads TGCGCCAGCAGCTTGACCCACTGGGGGCCTTCCTACGAGCAGTACTTC. Translation: CASSLTHWGPSYEQYF. V and J are TRBV5-1 and TRBJ2-7, with a tentative D call TRBD1 (6 bases). CDR1 and CDR2 from the germline V gene are SGHRS and YFSETQ. The CDR3 covers 16 residues. V was cut by 1 base and J by 1 base, with 15 bases left in between.